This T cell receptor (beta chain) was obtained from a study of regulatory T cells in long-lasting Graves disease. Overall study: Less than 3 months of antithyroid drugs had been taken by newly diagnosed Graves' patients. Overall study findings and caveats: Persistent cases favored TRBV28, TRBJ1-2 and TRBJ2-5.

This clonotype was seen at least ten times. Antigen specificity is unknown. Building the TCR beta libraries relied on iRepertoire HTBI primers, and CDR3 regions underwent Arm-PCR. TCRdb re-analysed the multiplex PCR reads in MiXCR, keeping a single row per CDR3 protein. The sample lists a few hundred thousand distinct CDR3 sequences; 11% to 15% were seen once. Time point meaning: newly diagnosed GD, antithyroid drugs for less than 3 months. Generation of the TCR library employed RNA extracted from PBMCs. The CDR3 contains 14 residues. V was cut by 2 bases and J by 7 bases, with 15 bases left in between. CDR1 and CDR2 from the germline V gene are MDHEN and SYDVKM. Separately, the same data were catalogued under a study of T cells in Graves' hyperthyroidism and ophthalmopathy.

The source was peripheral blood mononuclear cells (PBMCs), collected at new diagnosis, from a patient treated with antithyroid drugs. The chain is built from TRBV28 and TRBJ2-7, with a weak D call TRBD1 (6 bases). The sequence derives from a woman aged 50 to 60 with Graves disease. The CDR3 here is CASSLPTGTSEQYF. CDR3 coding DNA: TGTGCCAGCAGTTTACCGACAGGAACCTCAGAGCAGTACTTC.